This T cell receptor beta chain came from a study of identical twins. This CDR3 has 16 residues. Unmatched junction bases numbered 10, after V lost 7 bases and J lost 5 bases. Germline V gene lookup returns CDR1 KGHDR and CDR2 SFDVKD. Each CDR3 protein gets one entry after TCRdb re-called the 5' RACE reads with MiXCR. Found here are 400,000 to 600,000 distinct CDR3 sequences, about a fifth of them singletons; the top ten hold about 0.5%. These data are also associated with another study on yellow fever vaccine responses in identical twins.

V gene TRBV24-1 combines with J gene TRBJ2-5, with 12 bases fitting TRBD2. The sample taken for sequencing was CD4+ T cells sorted from blood. This receptor was obtained from a woman younger than 30 in good health. The DNA for the CDR3 is TGTGCCACCAGCGGGGGCCCTAGCGGGAGGGACGAGACCCAGTACTTC. Protein product: CATSGGPSGRDETQYF.